Presented here are 12 T cell receptor beta chains from one specimen sequenced in a study of PD-L1 blockade in urothelial cancer. The table came from immunoSEQ multiplex PCR; TCRdb's copy has only in-frame clones and leaves some out. Seen here are 65,000 to 85,000 clones, more than 85% observed once, and the top ten hold about 0.87%. Time point: peripheral blood 6 weeks after treatment start. This specimen consisted of PBMCs, obtained around atezolizumab (anti-PD-L1) treatment. The receptors stem from a woman aged 80 or older with urothelial cancer.

The chain uses TRBV7-9 and TRBJ2-7; 11 positions match TRBD2. With V trimmed by 5 bases and J by 3 bases, 9 bases remained unmatched. Germline V CDR1 and CDR2: SEHNR, FQNEAQ (reference sequence). This CDR3 contains 16 residues. CDR3 DNA: TGTGCCAGCAGCAAGCCCGGACTAGCGGGTGTCTACGAGCAGTACTTC. Amino acids: CASSKPGLAGVYEQYF.

This chain connects TRBV28 to TRBJ1-2, with D uncertain. Trimming removed 2 bases at V and 5 bases at J, with 6 bases between. Germline V gene lookup returns CDR1 MDHEN and CDR2 SYDVKM. This CDR3 is built from 12 residues. The CDR3 is CASSLQAYGYTF. The CDR3 nucleotides are TGTGCCAGCAGTTTACAGGCATATGGCTACACCTTC.

A few counts support this clone. The chain combines TRBV4-1 with TRBJ2-7; TRBD1 agrees at 7 bases. The CDR3 length is 13 residues. The trim removed 4 bases at V and 4 bases at J, leaving 4 bases unmatched. Germline V gene lookup returns CDR1 MGHRA and CDR2 YSYEKL. The CDR3 spells CASSLDRAYEQYF. CDR3 DNA sequence: TGCGCCAGCAGCCTTGACAGGGCATACGAGCAGTACTTC.

The CDR3 sequence is CASLGLAAYEQYF. The CDR3 nucleotides read TGTGCCAGCCTTGGGCTAGCGGCCTACGAGCAGTACTTC. V is TRBV6-1 and J is TRBJ2-7; TRBD2 agrees at 7 bases. The CDR3 totals 13 residues. The V and J ends lost 8 bases and 2 bases, in that order; junction bases with no gene match: 6. Germline values: CDR1 MNHNS, CDR2 SASEGT.

V is TRBV30 and J is TRBJ1-2; 7 nucleotides line up with TRBD1. Germline CDR1 and CDR2: GTSNPN and SVGIG (reference sequence). This CDR3 has 12 amino acids. The V gene end was trimmed by 1 base and the J gene end by 7 bases; junction bases not matched to a gene: 3. The CDR3 nucleotides read TGTGCCTGGAGTGCGGGACAGTCTGGCTACACCTTC. Translated: CAWSAGQSGYTF.

The chain is built from TRBV9 and TRBJ2-7, with 10 bases that match TRBD1. In germline, CDR1 is SGDLS, CDR2 YYNGEE. V trimming: 4 bases; J trimming: 1 base; junction bases outside the gene matches: 5. The CDR3 loop spans 15 amino acids. CDR3 coding DNA: TGTGCCAGCAGCCCCCGGACAGGGGGATCCTACGAGCAGTACTTC. It specifies CASSPRTGGSYEQYF. Based on the CDR3 plus reference TRBV9 and TRBJ2-7, the full variable domain is DSGVTQTPKHLITATGQRVTLRCSPRSGDLSVYWYQQSLDQGLQFLIQYYNGEERAKGNILERFSAQQFPDLHSELNLSSLELGDSALYFCASSPRTGGSYEQYFGPGTRLTVT.

The rearrangement uses TRBV27 and TRBJ2-1, with 7 bases identical to TRBD2. Germline V gene sequence: CDR1 MNHEY, CDR2 SMNVEV (reference sequence). CDR3 length: 15 amino acids. The junction had 13 bases not matched to a gene; V was cut back by 5 bases and J by 9 bases. Written as DNA, the CDR3 is TGTGCCAGCAGTAGCGGGATAGACCTGGAGGTTGAGCAGTTCTTC. Amino acids: CASSSGIDLEVEQFF.

This sequence joins TRBV5-8 and TRBJ1-1; a possible D gene is TRBD1 (6 bases). The germline V and J ends were trimmed by 0 bases and 1 base, with 10 bases remaining between them. Germline loops: CDR1 SGHTS, CDR2 YDEGEE. This CDR3 has 15 amino acids. CDR3 nucleotides: TGTGCCAGCAGCTTGGCCGGGGGGCCGAACACTGAAGCTTTCTTT. This translates into CASSLAGGPNTEAFF.

The chain combines TRBV11-2 with TRBJ2-3; 10 positions match TRBD2. The trim removed 3 bases at V and 1 base at J, leaving 1 base unmatched. Germline values: CDR1 SGHAT, CDR2 FQNNGV. The CDR3 spans 15 residues. The CDR3 coding sequence is TGTGCCAGCAGCTTCAGCGGGAGGGGCACAGATACGCAGTATTTT. Its protein product is CASSFSGRGTDTQYF.

This chain connects TRBV27 to TRBJ2-1; no firm D call. Germline assignment: CDR1 MNHEY and CDR2 SMNVEV (reference sequence). V lost 1 base to trimming and J lost 5 bases, with 9 bases between them. CDR3 length equals 14 residues. CDR3 bases: TGTGCCAGCAGTTTATTAACCGGTGACAATGAGCAGTTCTTC. Translating it yields CASSLLTGDNEQFF.

The chain couples TRBV7-9 to TRBJ2-5; TRBD1 agrees at 9 bases. CDR3 length: 16 residues. J lost 5 bases, V lost 5 bases, and 12 bases had no gene match. Germline values: CDR1 SEHNR, CDR2 FQNEAQ (reference sequence). The CDR3 DNA sequence: TGTGCCAGCAGCCCCCTGGGGACAGGGACTGAGGAGACCCAGTACTTC. Its translation: CASSPLGTGTEETQYF.

The genes are TRBV6-1 and TRBJ1-1, with 7 positions matching TRBD1. The trim removed 6 bases at V and 3 bases at J, leaving 4 bases unmatched. Germline V gene sequence: CDR1 MNHNS, CDR2 SASEGT. The CDR3 runs 13 residues. CDR3 sequence (DNA): TGTGCCAGCAGGACGACAGGGTACACTGAAGCTTTCTTT. Its translation is CASRTTGYTEAFF.